A selection of T cell receptor beta chains follows, all from one sample in a study of blood T cells in healthy people across ages. MiXCR, applied by TCRdb to the 5' RACE reads, yields one record per CDR3 protein. The data show hundreds of thousands of distinct CDR3 sequences, more than 45% seen once. The specimen sequenced was blood. Source of these receptors: a man younger than 45 in good health. CDR3s include the opening cysteine and the closing phenylalanine or tryptophan. The order of the fields is clone size, J gene, D gene, V gene, CDR3 protein, CDR3 DNA. D genes are given only for firm matches. Only some rows state a clone size, as once, few, many or a class for expanded clones.

size: -; J: TRBJ1-2; D: TRBD1; V: TRBV4-3; CDR3: CASSPAAGTGFNYGYTF; DNA: TGCGCCAGCAGCCCTGCCGCGGGGACAGGCTTCAACTATGGCTACACCTTC
size: few; J: TRBJ2-7; D: -; V: TRBV15; CDR3: CATSGVSGVYEQYF; DNA: TGTGCCACCAGCGGGGTCTCGGGGGTCTACGAGCAGTACTTC
size: -; J: TRBJ2-3; D: -; V: TRBV10-3; CDR3: CATQQDSDTQYF; DNA: TGTGCCACCCAGCAAGATTCAGATACGCAGTATTTT
size: many; J: TRBJ2-1; D: -; V: TRBV10-3; CDR3: CAIGGLETNEQFF; DNA: TGTGCCATCGGAGGACTGGAGACAAATGAGCAGTTCTTC
size: -; J: TRBJ1-1; D: -; V: TRBV9; CDR3: CASSVGGPMNTEAFF; DNA: TGTGCCAGCAGCGTAGGGGGTCCGATGAACACTGAAGCTTTCTTT
size: -; J: TRBJ1-6; D: TRBD1; V: TRBV7-2; CDR3: CASSLRIDRASPLHF; DNA: TGTGCCAGCAGCCTCCGAATAGACAGGGCTTCACCCCTCCACTTT
size: -; J: TRBJ2-7; D: -; V: TRBV7-9; CDR3: CASSPPHSYEQYF; DNA: TGTGCCAGCAGCCCCCCCCACTCCTACGAGCAGTACTTC
size: -; J: TRBJ1-2; D: TRBD1; V: TRBV9; CDR3: CASSAGTGGSEIRGYTF; DNA: TGTGCCAGCAGCGCCGGGACAGGGGGCTCGGAAATCCGGGGCTACACCTTC
size: once; J: TRBJ2-5; D: -; V: TRBV7-2; CDR3: CASSRELNNEQYF; DNA: TGTGCCAGCAGCCGAGAGTTGAACAATGAGCAGTACTTC
size: -; J: TRBJ2-7; D: -; V: TRBV20-1; CDR3: CSAHRWKQGQRTSYEQYF; DNA: TGCAGTGCCCACCGCTGGAAACAGGGCCAAAGGACCTCCTACGAGCAGTACTTC
size: few; J: TRBJ1-1; D: -; V: TRBV9; CDR3: CASSENRRHTEAFF; DNA: TGTGCCAGCAGCGAAAACAGGCGGCACACTGAAGCTTTCTTT
size: -; J: TRBJ1-2; D: -; V: TRBV20-1; CDR3: CSITGGTSGYTF; DNA: TGCAGTATTACCGGGGGGACAAGTGGCTACACCTTC
size: -; J: TRBJ1-5; D: -; V: TRBV4-2; CDR3: CASSLRMGNQPQHF; DNA: TGTGCCAGCAGCCTTCGGATGGGCAATCAGCCCCAGCATTTT
size: once; J: TRBJ1-1; D: -; V: TRBV6-5; CDR3: CASSASRDLSEAFF; DNA: TGTGCCAGCAGTGCCTCGAGGGACCTAAGTGAAGCTTTCTTT
size: -; J: TRBJ1-2; D: -; V: TRBV20-1; CDR3: CSARDREEGYGYTF; DNA: TGCAGTGCTAGAGATCGGGAGGAGGGCTATGGCTACACCTTC
size: -; J: TRBJ1-1; D: -; V: TRBV20-1; CDR3: CSARGQEGNTEAFF; DNA: TGCAGTGCTAGAGGACAGGAGGGGAACACTGAAGCTTTCTTT
size: -; J: TRBJ2-4; D: TRBD1; V: TRBV4-2; CDR3: CASSVDRGGAKNIQYF; DNA: TGTGCCAGCAGCGTTGACAGGGGGGGGGCCAAAAACATTCAGTACTTC
size: -; J: TRBJ2-7; D: -; V: TRBV10-3; CDR3: CAITVSRGAAREQYF; DNA: TGTGCCATTACAGTGAGTAGAGGGGCCGCACGGGAGCAGTACTTC
size: few; J: TRBJ2-3; D: -; V: TRBV4-2; CDR3: CASSQGRQSTDTQYF; DNA: TGTGCCAGCAGCCAAGGGAGACAGTCCACAGATACGCAGTATTTT
size: -; J: TRBJ1-1; D: TRBD1; V: TRBV12-3/TRBV12-4; CDR3: CASSCTTGRGTEAFF; DNA: TGTGCCAGCAGTTGCACGACAGGGAGGGGAACTGAAGCTTTCTTT
size: -; J: TRBJ2-7; D: -; V: TRBV5-6; CDR3: CASSFRAAERAYEQYF; DNA: TGTGCCAGCAGCTTTAGAGCAGCAGAAAGGGCCTACGAGCAGTACTTC
size: -; J: TRBJ2-5; D: -; V: TRBV7-9; CDR3: CASSLNGPLMGEQYF; DNA: TGTGCCAGCAGCCTAAACGGGCCGCTGATGGGGGAGCAGTACTTC
size: -; J: TRBJ1-4; D: TRBD1; V: TRBV12-3/TRBV12-4; CDR3: CASRDRPNEKLFF; DNA: TGTGCCAGCCGGGACAGACCCAATGAAAAACTGTTTTTT
size: -; J: TRBJ2-1; D: TRBD1; V: TRBV5-1; CDR3: CASSLPTGEVHEQFF; DNA: TGCGCCAGCAGCTTGCCGACAGGGGAGGTGCATGAGCAGTTCTTC
size: -; J: TRBJ2-5; D: -; V: TRBV12-3/TRBV12-4; CDR3: CARSFQRGQGQETQYF; DNA: TGTGCCAGGTCCTTCCAACGGGGTCAGGGGCAAGAGACCCAGTACTTC
size: -; J: TRBJ1-5; D: -; V: TRBV6-1; CDR3: CASSHDRSLTNQPQHF; DNA: TGTGCCAGCAGCCACGACAGGTCCCTTACCAATCAGCCCCAGCATTTT
size: -; J: TRBJ2-6; D: TRBD1; V: TRBV6-2/TRBV6-3; CDR3: CASRPWTGTFSGANVLTF; DNA: TGTGCCAGCAGGCCCTGGACAGGGACCTTCTCTGGGGCCAACGTCCTGACTTTC
size: -; J: TRBJ2-7; D: TRBD2; V: TRBV9; CDR3: CASQAGTSGYEQYF; DNA: TGTGCCAGCCAGGCCGGGACTAGCGGATACGAGCAGTACTTC
size: few; J: TRBJ2-1; D: TRBD1; V: TRBV10-3; CDR3: CAISGDRGNNEQFF; DNA: TGTGCCATCAGTGGGGACAGGGGTAACAATGAGCAGTTCTTC
size: -; J: TRBJ2-5; D: -; V: TRBV7-2; CDR3: CASSKKGGGETQYF; DNA: TGTGCCAGCAGTAAAAAGGGGGGCGGCGAGACCCAGTACTTC
size: -; J: TRBJ1-4; D: -; V: TRBV7-2; CDR3: CASSLRGNEKLFF; DNA: TGTGCCAGCAGCTTACGAGGGAATGAAAAACTGTTTTTT
size: -; J: TRBJ1-6; D: TRBD1; V: TRBV15; CDR3: CATSRGQGDSPLHF; DNA: TGTGCCACCAGCAGGGGACAGGGGGATTCACCCCTCCACTTT
size: -; J: TRBJ1-4; D: -; V: TRBV5-1; CDR3: CASTLGTTNEKLFF; DNA: TGCGCCAGCACGCTCGGGACAACTAATGAAAAACTGTTTTTT
size: once; J: TRBJ2-3; D: -; V: TRBV5-6; CDR3: CASSLMQGFTDTQYF; DNA: TGTGCCAGCAGCTTGATGCAGGGTTTCACAGATACGCAGTATTTT
size: -; J: TRBJ2-3; D: TRBD1; V: TRBV5-1; CDR3: CASSSDRGQTDTQYF; DNA: TGCGCCAGCAGCTCGGACAGGGGGCAGACAGATACGCAGTATTTT
size: few; J: TRBJ1-4; D: -; V: TRBV3-1; CDR3: CASTTGANEKLFF; DNA: TGTGCCAGCACGACTGGGGCTAATGAAAAACTGTTTTTT
size: few; J: TRBJ2-5; D: -; V: TRBV2; CDR3: CASSVPPRDPGWETQYF; DNA: TGTGCCAGCAGTGTACCGCCGCGGGACCCAGGATGGGAGACCCAGTACTTC
size: -; J: TRBJ1-1; D: -; V: TRBV7-9; CDR3: CASSLVGHTEAFF; DNA: TGTGCCAGCAGCTTAGTGGGGCACACTGAAGCTTTCTTT
size: few; J: TRBJ2-1; D: -; V: TRBV20-1; CDR3: CSARDLDRPLYNEQFF; DNA: TGCAGTGCTAGAGATCTCGACAGGCCTCTCTACAATGAGCAGTTCTTC
size: once; J: TRBJ2-7; D: TRBD2; V: TRBV7-9; CDR3: CASRQAGGLEQYF; DNA: TGTGCCAGCAGGCAAGCGGGAGGGCTCGAGCAGTACTTC
size: few; J: TRBJ2-1; D: TRBD2; V: TRBV27; CDR3: CASSWLAGGRNNEQFF; DNA: TGTGCCAGCAGTTGGCTAGCGGGAGGTAGGAACAATGAGCAGTTCTTC
size: -; J: TRBJ2-7; D: TRBD1; V: TRBV20-1; CDR3: CSAGQGNEQYF; DNA: TGCAGTGCTGGACAGGGCAACGAGCAGTACTTC
size: -; J: TRBJ2-1; D: -; V: TRBV4-1; CDR3: CASSQDIGVLNEQFF; DNA: TGCGCCAGCAGCCAAGATATTGGTGTCCTCAATGAGCAGTTCTTC
size: -; J: TRBJ2-1; D: TRBD2; V: TRBV29-1; CDR3: CSVDPSGGDYNEQFF; DNA: TGCAGCGTTGACCCTAGCGGGGGGGATTACAATGAGCAGTTCTTC
size: -; J: TRBJ2-5; D: TRBD2; V: TRBV6-1; CDR3: CASRVNSGELYQETQYF; DNA: TGTGCCAGCAGGGTCAATAGCGGGGAACTCTACCAAGAGACCCAGTACTTC
size: -; J: TRBJ2-3; D: TRBD1; V: TRBV20-1; CDR3: CSASDRDRGLGDTQYF; DNA: TGCAGTGCTAGTGACCGGGACAGGGGGCTTGGAGATACGCAGTATTTT
size: -; J: TRBJ2-7; D: -; V: TRBV3-1; CDR3: CAGSPQGWSYEQYF; DNA: TGTGCCGGCAGCCCACAGGGTTGGTCCTACGAGCAGTACTTC
size: few; J: TRBJ2-7; D: -; V: TRBV5-1; CDR3: CASSLDPTGYEQYF; DNA: TGCGCCAGCAGCTTAGACCCGACAGGCTACGAGCAGTACTTC
size: few; J: TRBJ2-5; D: -; V: TRBV20-1; CDR3: CSAKGRIDETQYF; DNA: TGCAGTGCTAAGGGTAGAATAGACGAGACCCAGTACTTC
size: once; J: TRBJ2-7; D: TRBD2; V: TRBV7-9; CDR3: CASSLRVAGKPSNYYEQYF; DNA: TGTGCCAGCAGCTTAAGGGTAGCGGGCAAGCCGTCCAACTACTACGAGCAGTACTTC
size: few; J: TRBJ1-3; D: -; V: TRBV7-9; CDR3: CASLRQAAGNTIYF; DNA: TGTGCCAGCCTTCGACAGGCCGCTGGAAACACCATATATTTT
size: -; J: TRBJ1-5; D: -; V: TRBV10-1; CDR3: CASSGGDARPKAFRPQHF; DNA: TGCGCCAGCAGTGGGGGAGACGCTAGGCCCAAAGCTTTCCGGCCCCAGCATTTT
size: few; J: TRBJ1-2; D: TRBD1; V: TRBV20-1; CDR3: CSARQDRDYGYTF; DNA: TGCAGTGCTAGACAGGACAGGGATTATGGCTACACCTTC
size: once; J: TRBJ2-1; D: TRBD2; V: TRBV6-6; CDR3: CASWGDLSGRVLGEQFF; DNA: TGTGCCAGCTGGGGCGACTTGAGCGGGAGGGTACTGGGTGAGCAGTTCTTC
size: few; J: TRBJ1-1; D: -; V: TRBV16; CDR3: CASSHTPGNTEAFF; DNA: TGTGCCAGCAGCCATACCCCAGGGAACACTGAAGCTTTCTTT